These 5 T cell receptor beta chains share one sample of origin, sequenced in a study of blood T cells in healthy people across ages. Primed by a sample-barcoded 5' primer and a J-beta primer mix, a second PCR proceeded for about 6 to 12 cycles. A single record per CDR3 protein comes from TCRdb applying MiXCR to the 5' RACE reads. Of roughly 1.9 million distinct CDR3 sequences in the sample, 35% to 50% were seen once. The sample comprised blood. Source of these receptors: a human donor in good health.

The chain carries TRBV10-3 and TRBJ1-1; TRBD1 might be the D (6 bases). From germline, CDR1 is ENHRY and CDR2 SYGVKD. V was cut by 0 bases and J by 5 bases, with 13 bases left in between. This CDR3 contains 15 residues. The CDR3 DNA is TGTGCCATCAGTGAGTCAGAGGGGGGTTGGACTGAAGCTTTCTTT. Residues: CAISESEGGWTEAFF.

This clonotype was seen a handful of times. V and J are TRBV10-3 and TRBJ1-2; D call uncertain. The CDR3 sequence is 13 residues long. Germline CDR1 is ENHRY and CDR2 is SYGVKD. The V and J ends lost 7 bases and 6 bases respectively, with 15 bases between them. CDR3 nucleotide sequence: TGTGCCATCAAACTAGAACAACGGGATGGCTACACCTTC. Protein sequence: CAIKLEQRDGYTF.

The chain combines TRBV3-1 with TRBJ2-1, with 8 bases aligning to TRBD2. J was trimmed by 8 bases and V by 0 bases; bases with no gene match: 9. Germline V gives CDR1 LGHDT, CDR2 YNNKEL (reference sequence). The length of the CDR3 is 16 residues. The CDR3: CASSQDLQRGWYEQFF. In nucleotides, the CDR3 is TGTGCCAGCAGCCAAGATCTCCAGCGGGGGTGGTATGAGCAGTTCTTC.

The rearrangement links TRBV7-3 to TRBJ1-2; TRBD1 is a possible D gene (5 bases). In germline, CDR1 is SGHTA, CDR2 FQGTGA. Trimming stripped 5 bases from V and 4 bases from J, with 11 bases between. The length of the CDR3 is 13 residues. CDR3 nucleotides: TGTGCCAGCAGCCAAGGACATTTCTATGGCTACACCTTC. It codes for CASSQGHFYGYTF.

This chain's CDR3 is CASSLFSGANTGELFF. The CDR3 region has the DNA TGTGCCAGCAGCTTATTTTCAGGGGCAAACACCGGGGAGCTGTTTTTT. The J gene is TRBJ2-2, the V gene TRBV7-2; D may be TRBD1 (6 bases). CDR1 and CDR2 from the germline V gene are SGHTA and FQGNSA. The V and J ends lost 2 bases and 2 bases respectively, with 12 bases between them. This CDR3 contains 16 residues.